This TCR beta chain comes out of a study of blood T cell repertoires in COVID-19. Study-wide background: The United States, Italy and Spain were the sources of the acute and convalescent COVID-19 samples.

Original processing notes: Reference gene primer amplification gave estimated nucleated cell counts. Profiling relied on immunoSEQ multiplex PCR, and the TCRdb table lists in-frame clones only, not all of them. Clone size and V and J calls were adopted from that table, with D and trimming inferred from the DNA. The sample has about 98,000 clones, 82% seen once. V lost 5 bases and J 3 bases, leaving 6 bases between the germline ends. CDR1 KGHSH and CDR2 LQKENI come from the germline V gene. The CDR3 is made up of 12 amino acids. The J gene is TRBJ2-3, the V gene TRBV18; D remains ambiguous. The source is a man between 70 and 80 years old with active or convalescent COVID-19. Sequences were obtained from peripheral blood. The CDR3 loop is CASSTATDTQYF. The DNA for the CDR3 is TGTGCCAGCTCAACAGCAACAGATACGCAGTATTTT.